This TCR beta chain was sequenced in a study of blood T cell repertoires in COVID-19. Germline V CDR1 and CDR2: MNHEY, SVGAGI. With 6 bases removed from V and 2 bases from J, the gap between germline ends came to 8 bases. The CDR3 is 13 amino acids. Assay: immunoSEQ multiplex PCR; the TCRdb copy retains only in-frame clones and omits some. The sample comprises 250,000 to 300,000 clones, just over 90% of which are singletons, and over 2% rests with the top ten. The genes are TRBV6-5 and TRBJ1-5; D possibly corresponds to TRBD1 (5 bases). The source of this sequence is a woman aged 30 to 39 with COVID-19, enrolled during active disease. The specimen sequenced was peripheral blood. CDR3 bases: TGTGCCAGCAGAAGGGGTGGCAATCAGCCCCAGCATTTT. It is translated as CASRRGGNQPQHF.